Each of the 6 T cell receptor beta chains below was sequenced from the same sample in a study of T cells expressing NK-cell markers. Reanalyzing the 5' RACE reads, TCRdb keeps one entry per CDR3 protein, without DNA. The sample features approximately 170,000 distinct CDR3 sequences, with 20% to 25% in its top ten. The sample taken for sequencing was blood T cells: a sorted CD56 or NKG2C T cell subset, CD4+ or CD8+ T cells, or bulk PBMC T cells (not recorded which). Every receptor here comes from a man aged 18-70 years in good health.

The chain carries TRBV19 and TRBJ2-1. CDR1 and CDR2 (germline): LNHDA, SQIVND (reference sequence). The CDR3 loop spans 13 amino acids. The CDR3 loop is CASSASEIDEQFF.

The chain is built from TRBV13 and TRBJ2-3; absent DNA, TCRdb's TRBD2 call cannot be checked. The CDR3 totals 18 residues. CDR1 and CDR2 (germline): PRHDT, FYEKMQ (reference sequence). The CDR3 loop reads CASSLRGLPTENTDTQYF.

V and J are TRBV9 and TRBJ2-1. The CDR3 has 11 residues. Germline CDR1 reads SGDLS; CDR2 reads YYNGEE. CDR3 amino acids: CASSDSNEQFF.

The chain is built from TRBV2 and TRBJ2-7; TCRdb designates TRBD1, a call that cannot be tested without DNA. This CDR3 is 15 amino acids long. The germline V gene has CDR1 SNHLY and CDR2 FYNNEI. CDR3 loop: CASSVLGGTSYEQYF. Drawing the rest from reference TRBV2 and TRBJ2-7, the complete variable domain is EPEVTQTPSHQVTQMGQEVILRCVPISNHLYFYWYRQILGQKVEFLVSFYNNEISEKSEIFDDQFSVERPDGSNFTLKIRSTKLEDSAMYFCASSVLGGTSYEQYFGPGTRLTVT.

The CDR3: CASSLGATAKKDGYTF. The chain recombines TRBV7-9 with TRBJ1-2. CDR3 size: 16 residues. Germline CDR1 and CDR2: SEHNR and FQNEAQ (reference sequence). The variable domain in full, completed from reference TRBV7-9 and TRBJ1-2, reads DTGVSQNPRHKITKRGQNVTFRCDPISEHNRLYWYRQTLGQGPEFLTYFQNEAQLEKSRLLSDRFSAERPKGSFSTLEIQRTEQGDSAMYLCASSLGATAKKDGYTFGSGTRLTVV.

V and J are TRBV12-3 or TRBV12-4 and TRBJ2-7; the D call from TCRdb, TRBD1, cannot be confirmed without DNA. This CDR3 is built from 13 residues. The CDR3 is CASSLGSGAEQYF.